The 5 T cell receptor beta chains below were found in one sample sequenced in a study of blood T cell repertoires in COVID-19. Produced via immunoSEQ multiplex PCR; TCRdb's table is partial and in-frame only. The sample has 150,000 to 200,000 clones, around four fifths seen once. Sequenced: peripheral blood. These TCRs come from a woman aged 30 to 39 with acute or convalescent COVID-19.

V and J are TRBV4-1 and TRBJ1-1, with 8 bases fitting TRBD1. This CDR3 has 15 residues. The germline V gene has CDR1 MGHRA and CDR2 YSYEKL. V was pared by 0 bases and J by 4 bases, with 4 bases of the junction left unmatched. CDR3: CASSQDRGQSTEAFF. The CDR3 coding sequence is TGCGCCAGCAGCCAAGACAGGGGGCAGAGCACTGAAGCTTTCTTT.

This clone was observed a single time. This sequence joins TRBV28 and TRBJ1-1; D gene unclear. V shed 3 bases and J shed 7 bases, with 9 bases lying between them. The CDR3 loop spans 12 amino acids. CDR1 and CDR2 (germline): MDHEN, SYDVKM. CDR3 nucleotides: TGTGCCAGCAGTTTGGAGGGCGTTGAAGCTTTCTTT. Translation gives CASSLEGVEAFF.

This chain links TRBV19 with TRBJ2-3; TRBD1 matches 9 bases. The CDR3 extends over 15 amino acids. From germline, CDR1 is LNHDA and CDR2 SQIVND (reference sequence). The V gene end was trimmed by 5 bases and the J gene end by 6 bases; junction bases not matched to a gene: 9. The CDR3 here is CASSVFTGGMDTQYF. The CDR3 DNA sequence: TGTGCCAGTAGTGTTTTCACAGGGGGCATGGATACGCAGTATTTT.

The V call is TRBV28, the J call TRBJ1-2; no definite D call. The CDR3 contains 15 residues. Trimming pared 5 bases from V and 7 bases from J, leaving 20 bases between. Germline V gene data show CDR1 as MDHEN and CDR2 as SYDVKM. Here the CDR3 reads CASSPPNGEGSGYTF. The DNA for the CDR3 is TGTGCCAGCAGTCCCCCAAACGGGGAAGGGTCTGGCTACACCTTC.

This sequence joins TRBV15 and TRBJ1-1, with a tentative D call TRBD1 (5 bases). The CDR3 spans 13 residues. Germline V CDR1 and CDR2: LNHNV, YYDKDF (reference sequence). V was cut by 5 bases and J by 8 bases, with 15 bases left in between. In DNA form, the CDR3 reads TGTGCCACCAGCGGGGTCGGGGGGACCGAAGCTTTCTTT. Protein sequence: CATSGVGGTEAFF.